The 15 T cell receptor beta chains below come from one sample, sequenced in a study of OX40 agonist ivuxolimab in advanced cancers. Assay: immunoSEQ multiplex PCR; the TCRdb copy retains only in-frame clones and omits some. The profile shows approximately 82,000 clones, about 85% of them singletons. The starting material was CD4+ or CD8+ T cells sorted from blood, obtained in a trial of the OX40 agonist ivuxolimab. Receptors were obtained from an adult with an advanced solid tumor such as melanoma, head and neck, liver or kidney cancer.

The chain uses TRBV9 and TRBJ2-6; D perhaps matches TRBD1 (5 bases). Germline CDR1 SGDLS, CDR2 YYNGEE. The CDR3 consists of 16 residues. The V end was cut by 0 bases, the J end by 2 bases, with 9 bases between. The CDR3 DNA follows: TGTGCCAGCAGCGTAGTATCCAGGGCTGGGGCCAACGTCCTGACTTTC. Translated, it gives CASSVVSRAGANVLTF.

The CDR3 spells CASSLTGSDEQYF. DNA of the CDR3: TGCGCCAGCAGCTTAACAGGGTCCGACGAGCAGTACTTC. This chain uses TRBV5-1 with TRBJ2-7, with a weak D call TRBD1 (6 bases). The CDR3 extends over 13 amino acids. The germline V gene encodes CDR1 SGHRS and CDR2 YFSETQ. V was shortened by 2 bases and J by 5 bases, with 11 bases between the two germline ends.

V gene TRBV6-1 combines with J gene TRBJ1-1; 8 nucleotides match TRBD1. The germline V gene encodes CDR1 MNHNS and CDR2 SASEGT. This CDR3 spans 15 amino acids. After removal of 3 bases from V and 1 base from J, the junction contained 4 bases not matched to a gene. The CDR3 DNA follows: TGTGCCAGCAGTGAGACCGGGACAGGGAACACTGAAGCTTTCTTT. Translating gives CASSETGTGNTEAFF.

J is TRBJ2-1 and V is TRBV19; 9 bases align to TRBD2. V lost 4 bases and J lost 9; bases outside the gene matches: 13. Germline assignment: CDR1 LNHDA and CDR2 SQIVND (reference sequence). CDR3 size: 16 residues. The DNA of the CDR3 is TGTGCCAGTAGTACCTTAGCGCGGGGGGGCCGTGGTGAGCAGTTCTTC. Encoded protein: CASSTLARGGRGEQFF.

The rearrangement joins TRBV20-1 to TRBJ1-1; 11 bases are shared with TRBD1. V shed 6 bases and J 12 bases; nucleotides not matched to a gene: 6. The CDR3 is 11 amino acids. Germline V gene lookup returns CDR1 DFQATT and CDR2 SNEGSKA (reference sequence). CDR3 amino acids: CSARGQGGSFF. The CDR3 DNA sequence: TGCAGTGCCAGGGGACAGGGGGGTTCTTTCTTT.

The chain uses TRBV4-3 and TRBJ1-6, with 7 positions matching TRBD1. Trimming cost V 0 bases and J 6 bases; bases outside gene matches: 8. The CDR3 contains 17 residues. CDR1 and CDR2 (germline): LGHNA, YSLEER. CDR3 sequence (DNA): TGCGCCAGCAGCCAAGATGGTAGGACAGGCTTTAATTCACCCCTCCACTTT. Translating it yields CASSQDGRTGFNSPLHF.

The rearrangement links TRBV6-5 to TRBJ1-1, with D hard to call. Per germline, CDR1 MNHEY and CDR2 SVGAGI. This CDR3 is 10 amino acids long. V was pared by 8 bases and J by 6 bases, with 7 bases between. The CDR3 spells CASGLAEAFF. The DNA of the CDR3 is TGTGCCAGCGGGTTGGCTGAAGCTTTCTTT.

This clone was seen more than once but under ten times. The rearrangement links TRBV29-1 to TRBJ1-4; D possibly corresponds to TRBD1 (6 bases). V was shortened by 4 bases and J by 6 bases, with 12 bases between the two germline ends. The germline V gene has CDR1 SQVTM and CDR2 ANQGSEA. There are 13 residues in the CDR3. The CDR3 DNA follows: TGCAGCGTTGTCGGGAGGGGGTATGAAAAACTGTTTTTT. This gives the protein CSVVGRGYEKLFF.

The V and J genes are TRBV7-9 and TRBJ1-5, with D unresolved. Germline lookup yields CDR1 SEHNR and CDR2 FQNEAQ (reference sequence). Trimming took off 1 base at V and 6 bases at J, with 7 bases between the two ends. The CDR3 sequence is 13 residues long. The CDR3 DNA reads as TGTGCCAGCAGCTTAGAATTTAGTCAGCCCCAGCATTTT. Protein product: CASSLEFSQPQHF.

The rearrangement joins TRBV19 to TRBJ2-7, with 11 bases aligning to TRBD2. The junction had 9 bases not matched to a gene; V was cut back by 6 bases and J by 5 bases. This CDR3 contains 15 residues. CDR1 LNHDA and CDR2 SQIVND come from the germline V gene (reference sequence). CDR3: CASSQGTSGVHEQYF. DNA for the CDR3: TGTGCCAGTAGCCAGGGGACTAGCGGCGTCCACGAGCAGTACTTC.

The chain links TRBV28 to TRBJ2-5; the D is unclear. The end of the DNA aligns better with TRBJ2-7, so the J call may be wrong. Germline values: CDR1 MDHEN, CDR2 SYDVKM. This CDR3 is 13 amino acids long. The CDR3 DNA follows: TGTGCCAGCGGTCGACAAGCTACCTACGAGCAGTACTTC. This translates into CASGRQATYEQYF.

This chain links TRBV9 with TRBJ2-7, with D perhaps TRBD1 (6 bases). CDR1 is SGDLS, CDR2 YYNGEE, per germline. Trimming took 0 bases from V and 0 from J, leaving 10 bases between them. This CDR3 is built from 15 residues. The CDR3 sequence is CASSVEQGSSYEQYF. The CDR3 bases are TGTGCCAGCAGCGTAGAGCAGGGGAGCTCCTACGAGCAGTACTTC.

This clone occurred once. The chain combines TRBV4-3 with TRBJ2-3; 7 positions match TRBD2. V shed 1 base and J 6 bases; nucleotides not matched to a gene: 4. The CDR3 has 14 amino acids. Per germline, CDR1 LGHNA and CDR2 YSLEER. The CDR3 sequence: CASSQVGAGDTQYF. CDR3 DNA sequence: TGCGCCAGCAGCCAAGTGGGAGCGGGGGATACGCAGTATTTT.

The rearrangement links TRBV9 to TRBJ1-1; tentative D call: TRBD1 (5 bases). The length of the CDR3 is 15 residues. From germline, CDR1 is SGDLS and CDR2 YYNGEE. V was pared by 0 bases and J by 5 bases, with 14 bases between. The CDR3 sequence: CASSVASSGGTEAFF. In nucleotides, the CDR3 is TGTGCCAGCAGCGTAGCTAGCTCGGGGGGGACTGAAGCTTTCTTT.

This rearrangement joins TRBV2 to TRBJ1-1; 8 positions match TRBD1. Germline CDR1 and CDR2: SNHLY and FYNNEI. The CDR3 consists of 14 residues. The trim removed 6 bases at V and 2 bases at J, leaving 5 bases unmatched. CDR3 sequence reads: CASSTGGGNTEAFF. As DNA, the CDR3 is TGTGCCAGCAGCACAGGGGGTGGAAACACTGAAGCTTTCTTT.